The clone carrying this TCR beta chain was recorded once. This entry belongs to a study of blood T cell repertoires in COVID-19. Study summary: Acute and convalescent COVID-19 samples came from the United States, Italy and Spain. T cells, B-cell-depleted T cells, or PBMCs provided the cDNA or gDNA that served as material.

The germline gives CDR1 GTSNPN, CDR2 SVGIG (reference sequence). This CDR3 region has 15 residues. Germline trimming cut 4 bases from V and 4 bases from J; bases unmatched to any gene: 12. Authors' analysis steps: Estimation of nucleated cell counts relied on the amplification of reference gene primers. The assay was immunoSEQ multiplex PCR, and TCRdb's table has in-frame clones only and misses some. V, J and clone size are taken as reported in that table, and D and trimming were inferred from the DNA itself. In the table there are roughly 35,000 clones, 85% of which are singletons. The sequence was collected from a human donor with acute or convalescent COVID-19. The donor label of this sample is uncertain. The chain recombines TRBV30 with TRBJ2-5; 7 bases fit TRBD1. The sequenced sample was peripheral blood. CDR3 coding DNA: TGTGCCTGGACCGAGACAGGGTTGGACGGAGAGACCCAGTACTTC. It is translated as CAWTETGLDGETQYF.